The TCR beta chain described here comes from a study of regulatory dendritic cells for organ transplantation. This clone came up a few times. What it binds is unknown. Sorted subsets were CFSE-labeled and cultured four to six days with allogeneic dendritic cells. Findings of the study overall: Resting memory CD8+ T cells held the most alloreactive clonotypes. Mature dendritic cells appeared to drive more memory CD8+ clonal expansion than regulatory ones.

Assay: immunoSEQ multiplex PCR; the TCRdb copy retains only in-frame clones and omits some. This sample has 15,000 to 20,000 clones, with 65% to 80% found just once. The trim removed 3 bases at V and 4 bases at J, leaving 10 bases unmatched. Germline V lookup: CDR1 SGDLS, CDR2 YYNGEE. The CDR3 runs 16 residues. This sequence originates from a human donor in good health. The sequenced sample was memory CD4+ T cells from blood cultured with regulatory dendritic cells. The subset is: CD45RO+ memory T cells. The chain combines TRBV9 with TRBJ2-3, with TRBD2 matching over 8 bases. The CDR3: CASSASAGVRADTQYF. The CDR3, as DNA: TGTGCCAGCAGCGCCTCAGCGGGAGTGAGGGCAGATACGCAGTATTTT.